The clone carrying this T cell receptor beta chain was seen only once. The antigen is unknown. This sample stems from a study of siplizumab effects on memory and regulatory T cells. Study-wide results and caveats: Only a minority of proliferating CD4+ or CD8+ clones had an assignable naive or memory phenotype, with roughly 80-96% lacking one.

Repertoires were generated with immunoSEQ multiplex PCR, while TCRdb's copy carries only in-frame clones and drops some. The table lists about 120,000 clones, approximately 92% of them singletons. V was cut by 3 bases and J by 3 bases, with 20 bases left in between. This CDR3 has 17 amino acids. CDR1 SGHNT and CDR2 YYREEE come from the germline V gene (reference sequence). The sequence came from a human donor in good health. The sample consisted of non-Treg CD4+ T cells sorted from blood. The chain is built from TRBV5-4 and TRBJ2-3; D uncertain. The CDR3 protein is CASSWGTRRPSTDTQYF. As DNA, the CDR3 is TGTGCCAGCAGCTGGGGAACACGGCGACCCTCGACAGATACGCAGTATTTT.